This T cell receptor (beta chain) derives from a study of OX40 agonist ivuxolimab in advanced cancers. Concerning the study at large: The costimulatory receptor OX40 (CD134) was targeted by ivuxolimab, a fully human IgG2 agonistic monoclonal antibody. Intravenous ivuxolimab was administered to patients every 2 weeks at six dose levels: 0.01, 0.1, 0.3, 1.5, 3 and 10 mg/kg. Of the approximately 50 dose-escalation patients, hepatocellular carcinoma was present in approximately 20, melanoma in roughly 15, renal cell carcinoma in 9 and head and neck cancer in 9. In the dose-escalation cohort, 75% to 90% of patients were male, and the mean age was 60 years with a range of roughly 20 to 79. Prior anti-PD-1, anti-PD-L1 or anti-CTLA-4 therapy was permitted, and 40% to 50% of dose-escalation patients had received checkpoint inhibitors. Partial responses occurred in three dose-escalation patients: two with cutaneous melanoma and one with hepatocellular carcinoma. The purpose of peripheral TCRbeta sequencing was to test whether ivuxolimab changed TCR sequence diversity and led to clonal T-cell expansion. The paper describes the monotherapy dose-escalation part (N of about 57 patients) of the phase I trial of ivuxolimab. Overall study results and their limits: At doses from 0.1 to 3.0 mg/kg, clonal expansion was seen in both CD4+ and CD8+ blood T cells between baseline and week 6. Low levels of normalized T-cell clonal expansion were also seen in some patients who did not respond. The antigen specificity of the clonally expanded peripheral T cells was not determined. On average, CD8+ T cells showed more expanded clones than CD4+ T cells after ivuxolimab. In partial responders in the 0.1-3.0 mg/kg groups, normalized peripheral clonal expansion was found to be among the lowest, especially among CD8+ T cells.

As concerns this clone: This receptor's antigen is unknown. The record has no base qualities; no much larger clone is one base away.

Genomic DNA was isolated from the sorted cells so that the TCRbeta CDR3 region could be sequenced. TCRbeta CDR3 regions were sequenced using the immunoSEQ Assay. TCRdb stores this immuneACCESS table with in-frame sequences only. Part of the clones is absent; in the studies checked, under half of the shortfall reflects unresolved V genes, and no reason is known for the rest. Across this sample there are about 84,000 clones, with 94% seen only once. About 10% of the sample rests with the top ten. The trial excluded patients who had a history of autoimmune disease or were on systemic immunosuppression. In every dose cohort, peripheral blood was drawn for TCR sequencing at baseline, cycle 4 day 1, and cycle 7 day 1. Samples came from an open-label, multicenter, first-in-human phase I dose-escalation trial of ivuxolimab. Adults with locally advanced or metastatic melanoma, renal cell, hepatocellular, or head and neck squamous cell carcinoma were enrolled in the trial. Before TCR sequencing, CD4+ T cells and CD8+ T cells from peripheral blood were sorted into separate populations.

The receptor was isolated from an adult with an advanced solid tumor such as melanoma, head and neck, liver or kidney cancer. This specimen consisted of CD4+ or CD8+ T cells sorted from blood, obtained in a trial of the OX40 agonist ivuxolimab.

The nucleotides are TGTGCCAGCAGCGCCCTGGGGCCCGCACGCAAGTATTTT. This yields the protein CASSALGPARKYF. The V gene is TRBV11-2 and the J gene is TRBJ2-3, and possibly TRBD1, on 5 matching bases. CDR1 and CDR2 (SGHAT, FQNNGV) derive from the germline V gene. Between the V and J ends, shortened by 5 bases and 13 bases respectively, the junction contains 19 bases. The CDR3 holds 13 amino acids from the cysteine to the phenylalanine. Only the CDR3 DNA stays, 39 bases, in frame from base 1.